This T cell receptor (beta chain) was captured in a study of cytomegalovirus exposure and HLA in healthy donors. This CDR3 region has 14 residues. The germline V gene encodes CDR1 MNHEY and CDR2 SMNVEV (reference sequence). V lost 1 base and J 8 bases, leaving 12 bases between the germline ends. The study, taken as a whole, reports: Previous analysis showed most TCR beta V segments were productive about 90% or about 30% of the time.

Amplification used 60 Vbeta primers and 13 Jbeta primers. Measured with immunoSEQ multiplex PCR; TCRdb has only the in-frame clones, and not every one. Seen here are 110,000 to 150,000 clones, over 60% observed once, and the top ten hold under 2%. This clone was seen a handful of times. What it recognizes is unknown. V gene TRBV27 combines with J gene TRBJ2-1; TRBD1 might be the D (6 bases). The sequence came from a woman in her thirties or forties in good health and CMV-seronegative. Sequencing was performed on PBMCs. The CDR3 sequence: CASSLWVQGHEQFF. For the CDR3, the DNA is TGTGCCAGCAGTTTATGGGTACAGGGCCATGAGCAGTTCTTC.